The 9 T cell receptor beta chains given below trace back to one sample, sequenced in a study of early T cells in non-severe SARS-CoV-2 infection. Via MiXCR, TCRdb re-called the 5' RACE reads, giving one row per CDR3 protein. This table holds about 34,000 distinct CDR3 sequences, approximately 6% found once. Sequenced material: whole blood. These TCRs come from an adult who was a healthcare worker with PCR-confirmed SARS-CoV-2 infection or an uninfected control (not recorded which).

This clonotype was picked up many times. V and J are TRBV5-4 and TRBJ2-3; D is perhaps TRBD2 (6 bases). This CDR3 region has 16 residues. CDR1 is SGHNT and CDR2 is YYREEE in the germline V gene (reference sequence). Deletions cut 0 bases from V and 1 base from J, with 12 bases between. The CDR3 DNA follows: TGTGCCAGCAGCTTGGATGGGAGGCAGGGCACAGATACGCAGTATTTT. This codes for CASSLDGRQGTDTQYF. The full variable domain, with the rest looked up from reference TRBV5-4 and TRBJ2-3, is ETGVTQSPTHLIKTRGQQVTLRCSSQSGHNTVSWYQQALGQGPQFIFQYYREEENGRGNFPPRFSGLQFPNYSSELNVNALELDDSALYLCASSLDGRQGTDTQYFGPGTRLTVL.

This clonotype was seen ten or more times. The CDR3 nucleotides read TGTGCCAGCAGCTTAGGGGGGCTCTACATGAGCACAGATACGCAGTATTTT. This codes for CASSLGGLYMSTDTQYF. V and J are TRBV7-9 and TRBJ2-3, with D possibly matching TRBD1 (6 bases). Trimming removed 1 base from V and 0 bases from J, with 14 bases in between. Germline V CDR1 and CDR2: SEHNR, FQNEAQ (reference sequence). There are 17 residues in the CDR3.

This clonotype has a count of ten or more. CDR3 protein: CAVGQGDYGYTF. DNA for the CDR3: TGTGCCGTCGGACAGGGAGACTATGGCTACACCTTC. The gene calls are TRBV24-1 and TRBJ1-2; TRBD1 agrees at 8 bases. Germline V gene lookup returns CDR1 KGHDR and CDR2 SFDVKD. V shed 12 bases and J 3 bases; nucleotides not matched to a gene: 5. The CDR3 is 12 residues long.

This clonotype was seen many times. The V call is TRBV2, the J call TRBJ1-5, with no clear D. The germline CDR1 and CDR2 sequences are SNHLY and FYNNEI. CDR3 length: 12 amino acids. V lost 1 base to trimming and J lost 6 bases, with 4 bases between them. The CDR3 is CASSEGFQPQHF. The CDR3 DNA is TGTGCCAGCAGTGAAGGATTTCAGCCCCAGCATTTT.

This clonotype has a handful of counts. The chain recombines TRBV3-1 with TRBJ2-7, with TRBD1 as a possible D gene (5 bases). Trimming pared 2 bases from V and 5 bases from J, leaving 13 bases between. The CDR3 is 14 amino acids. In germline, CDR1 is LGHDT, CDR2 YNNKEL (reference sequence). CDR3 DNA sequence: TGTGCCAGCAGCCAATGGCAGGACACCGACGAGCAGTACTTC. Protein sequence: CASSQWQDTDEQYF.

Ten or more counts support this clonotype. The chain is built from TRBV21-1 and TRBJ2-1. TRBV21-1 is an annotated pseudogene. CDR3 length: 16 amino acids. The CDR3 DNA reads TGTGCCAGCAGCAAAGGCTATAGTAGCTCCTACAATGAGCAGTTCTTC. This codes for CASSKGYSSSYNEQFF.

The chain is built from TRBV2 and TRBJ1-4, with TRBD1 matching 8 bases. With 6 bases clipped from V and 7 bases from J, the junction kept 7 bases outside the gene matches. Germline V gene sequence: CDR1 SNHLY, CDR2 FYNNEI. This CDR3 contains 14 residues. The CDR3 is CASRMDRASEKLFF. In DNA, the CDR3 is TGTGCCAGCAGGATGGACAGGGCGTCTGAAAAACTGTTTTTT.

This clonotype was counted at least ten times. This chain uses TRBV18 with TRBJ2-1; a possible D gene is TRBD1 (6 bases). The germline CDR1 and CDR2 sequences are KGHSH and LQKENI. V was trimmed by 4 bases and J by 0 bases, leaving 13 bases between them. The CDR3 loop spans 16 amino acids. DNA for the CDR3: TGTGCCAGCTCACGGCAGACAGGACACTCCTACAATGAGCAGTTCTTC. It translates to CASSRQTGHSYNEQFF. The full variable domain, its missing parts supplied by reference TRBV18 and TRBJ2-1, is NAGVMQNPRHLVRRRGQEARLRCSPMKGHSHVYWYRQLPEEGLKFMVYLQKENIIDESGMPKERFSAEFPKEGPSILRIQQVVRGDSAAYFCASSRQTGHSYNEQFFGPGTRLTVL.

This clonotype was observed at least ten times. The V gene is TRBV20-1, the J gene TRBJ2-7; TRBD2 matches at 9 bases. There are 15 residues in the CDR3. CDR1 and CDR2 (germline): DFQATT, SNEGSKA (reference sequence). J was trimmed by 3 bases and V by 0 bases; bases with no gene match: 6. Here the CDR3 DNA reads TGCAGTGCTAGAGAGATTAGCGGGAGATTCTACGAGCAGTACTTC. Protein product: CSAREISGRFYEQYF.